This T cell receptor (beta chain) emerged from a study of blood T cells in healthy people across ages. Background on the study: The capture of about one barcoded beta molecule per two T cells was achieved by template switching.

The donors, aged roughly 6 to 95, were healthy Caucasians from Russia. Concerning this clonotype: One junction end disagrees with the germline gene, perhaps due to a read error.

With a J-beta primer mix and a sample-barcoded 5' primer, a second PCR ran about 6 to 11 cycles. From the 5' RACE reads, TCRdb called clonotypes with MiXCR, one entry per CDR3 protein. The sample carries some 920,000 distinct CDR3 sequences, roughly 51% recorded once. Input material: blood. The receptor comes from a woman aged 60-70 years in good health.

The CDR3 spells CTISEGLGETQYF. The CDR3, as DNA: TGTACCATCAGCGAGGGTCTTGGTGAGACCCAGTACTTC. The chain combines TRBV10-3 with TRBJ2-5, with D possibly matching TRBD2 (5 bases). CDR1 ENHRY and CDR2 SYGVKD come from the germline V gene. This CDR3 is 13 amino acids long.